This T cell receptor beta chain was captured by sequencing in a study of graft-versus-host responses after intestinal transplantation. Some clones are missing from TCRdb's copy, which holds only in-frame ones; the method was immunoSEQ multiplex PCR. This table holds more than 60,000 clones, about 92% found once. A word on this clone: Its antigen is not identified.

Germline lookup yields CDR1 MNHEY and CDR2 SMNVEV (reference sequence). Trimming pared 3 bases from V and 5 bases from J, leaving 11 bases between. The length of the CDR3 is 13 residues. This chain links TRBV27 with TRBJ2-7, with D tentatively TRBD1 (6 bases). The receptor was derived from a human donor who received an intestinal transplant. This sample comprised unstimulated CD8+ T cells sorted from spleen or lymph node cells, obtained before intestinal transplant. CDR3 amino acids: CASSLAGTNEQYF. CDR3 DNA: TGTGCCAGCAGTTTGGCAGGGACAAACGAGCAGTACTTC.